Included here is one T cell receptor (beta chain) sequence, with context. Between the trimmed V and J ends, which lost 0 bases and 5 bases, there was a span of 14 bases. CDR3 length: 15 residues. Germline V gene sequence: CDR1 MGHRA, CDR2 YSYEKL. Participants were aged about 18 to 100 years from 24 US areas. Categorization into cohorts depended on clinical history that participants reported. Under the authors' procedure: The assay estimated nucleated cells by amplifying reference gene primers. TCRdb's table, derived via immunoSEQ multiplex PCR, lists solely in-frame clones and lacks some. The V and J calls and the clone size are those of that table, but D and trimming were determined from the DNA. The sample contains 250,000 to 350,000 clones, nearly 90% of which appear only once. The data derive from a study of blood T cell repertoires in COVID-19. The wider study: Sites in the United States, Italy and Spain provided acute and convalescent COVID-19 samples.

The specimen was PBMCs or T cells enriched from blood (not recorded which). The chain combines TRBV4-1 with TRBJ2-7, with D perhaps TRBD1 (6 bases). The TCR originated in a woman under 30 with acute COVID-19. The CDR3 spells CASSQDGRDIDEQYF. Here the CDR3 DNA reads TGCGCCAGCAGCCAAGATGGCCGGGACATCGACGAGCAGTACTTC.